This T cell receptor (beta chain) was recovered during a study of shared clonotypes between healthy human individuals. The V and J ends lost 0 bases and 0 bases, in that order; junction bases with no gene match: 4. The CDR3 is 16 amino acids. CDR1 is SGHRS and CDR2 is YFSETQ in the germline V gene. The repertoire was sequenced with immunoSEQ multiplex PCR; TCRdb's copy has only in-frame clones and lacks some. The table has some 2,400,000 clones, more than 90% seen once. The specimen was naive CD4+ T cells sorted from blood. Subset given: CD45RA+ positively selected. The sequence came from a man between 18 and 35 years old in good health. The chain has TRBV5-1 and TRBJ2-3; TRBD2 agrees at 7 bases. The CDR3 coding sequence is TGCGCCAGCAGCTTGGCGGAAGCGGGGAGCACAGATACGCAGTATTTT. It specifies CASSLAEAGSTDTQYF.